This T cell receptor beta chain is drawn from a study of post-analysis software for immune sequencing data. Study-wide findings and caveats: Elevated frequency relative to controls characterized 4 or 5 TRBV segments in patients, TRBV5-6, TRBV5-1 and TRBV20-1 among them.

Germline V gene lookup returns CDR1 SGHRS and CDR2 YFSETQ. The CDR3 has 16 residues. The V gene lost 0 bases and the J gene lost 5 bases, with 17 bases spanning the gap. Unique molecular identifiers were built into the TCR beta cDNA libraries. MiXCR, applied by TCRdb to the PCR reads, yields one record per CDR3 protein. The sample lists about 400,000 distinct CDR3 sequences; 30% to 45% were seen once. Of note for this clonotype: Its antigen is still unknown.

The sequence was obtained from a girl between 10 and 17 years old with multiple sclerosis. The chain links TRBV5-1 to TRBJ1-1; possibly TRBD1 for D (6 bases). The sequenced sample was blood. The CDR3 here is CASSLEGGFLGTEAFF. In DNA, the CDR3 is TGCGCCAGCAGCTTGGAAGGGGGGTTCCTGGGGACTGAAGCTTTCTTT.